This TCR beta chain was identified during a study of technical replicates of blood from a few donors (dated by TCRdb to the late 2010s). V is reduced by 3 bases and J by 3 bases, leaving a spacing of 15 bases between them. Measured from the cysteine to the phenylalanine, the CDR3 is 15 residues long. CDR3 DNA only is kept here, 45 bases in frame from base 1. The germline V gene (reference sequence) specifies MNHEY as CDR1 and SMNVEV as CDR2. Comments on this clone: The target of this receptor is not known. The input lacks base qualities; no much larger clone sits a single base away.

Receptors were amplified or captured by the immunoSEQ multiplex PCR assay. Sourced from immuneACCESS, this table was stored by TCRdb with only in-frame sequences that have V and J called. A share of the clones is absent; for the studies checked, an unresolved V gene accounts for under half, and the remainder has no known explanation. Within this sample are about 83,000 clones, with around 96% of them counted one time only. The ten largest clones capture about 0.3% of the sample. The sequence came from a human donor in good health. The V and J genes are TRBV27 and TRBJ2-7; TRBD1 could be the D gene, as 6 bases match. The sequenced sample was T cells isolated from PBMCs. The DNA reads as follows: TGTGCCAGCAGTTTGTCAGGGGATTGGTACTACGAGCAGTACTTC. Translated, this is CASSLSGDWYYEQYF.